The clone carrying this TCR beta chain was found a few times. Its target is unknown. V was clipped by 0 bases and J by 4 bases, with 12 bases between them. Per the germline V gene, CDR1 is DFQATT and CDR2 is SNEGSKA (reference sequence). The CDR3 is 14 residues long. Those patients with uncontrolled infection, other autoimmune disease, pregnancy or lactation were excluded. The data are from a study of T cells in Graves' hyperthyroidism and ophthalmopathy. At the level of the study: The blood sample was taken at first diagnosis, before treatment began.

The study's findings and limits: Model output signaled ophthalmopathy a median roughly 6.1 months ahead of onset.

The CDR3 regions of TCR beta were amplified from RNA transcripts. RT-PCR in the first round (using the HTBI primer set) targeted the TCR CDR3. A single record per CDR3 protein comes from TCRdb applying MiXCR to the multiplex PCR reads. The table has 750,000 to 950,000 distinct CDR3 sequences, 38% seen once. This sequence originates from a man aged 18 to 35 with Graves' hyperthyroidism. The source material was blood. The chain is built from TRBV20-1 and TRBJ1-2, with a weak D call TRBD1 (6 bases). For the CDR3, the DNA is TGCAGTGCTAGAGAGGGGGCCCAATTCTATGGCTACACCTTC. Translating gives CSAREGAQFYGYTF.